These 5 T cell receptor beta chains were sequenced from one sample in a study of CD8+CD57+ T cells in acquired aplastic anemia. For sequencing, patients were chosen who had shown expansion of CD8+CD57+ cells by flow cytometry. The TCR beta profiling, which covered VDJ combination and CDR3 sequence, was carried out using genomic DNA as the template. Using its own MiXCR run on the reads, TCRdb lists one record per CDR3 protein. The table lists some 98,000 distinct CDR3 sequences, 55% to 80% of them singletons. The source material was sorted CD4+, CD8+, or CD8+CD57+ T cells (not recorded which) from PBMCs. The receptors come from a human donor with aplastic anemia.

This chain joins TRBV12-3 or TRBV12-4 and TRBJ2-7; no reliable D call. The CDR3 is made up of 11 amino acids. V gave up 5 bases and J gave up 6 bases, with 8 bases separating them. CDR3 in amino acids: CASSPLFEQYF. The CDR3 region has the DNA TGTGCCAGCAGTCCGTTGTTCGAGCAGTACTTC.

This clonotype has a handful of counts. The chain joins TRBV25-1 to TRBJ2-1; 7 bases are a match to TRBD1. V was clipped by 4 bases and J by 1 base; unmatched bases: 4. CDR1 and CDR2 from the germline V gene are MGHDK and SYGVNS. The CDR3 has 15 amino acids. For the CDR3, the DNA is TGTGCCAGCAGTGGACAGGGTCGGTCCTACAATGAGCAGTTCTTC. Its translation: CASSGQGRSYNEQFF.

The chain combines TRBV5-1 with TRBJ2-3, with D tentatively TRBD2 (5 bases). The germline CDR1 and CDR2 sequences are SGHRS and YFSETQ. CDR3 size: 16 residues. V gave up 0 bases and J gave up 3 bases, with 14 bases separating them. CDR3 DNA sequence: TGCGCCAGCAGCTTGGTCGGTTGGGTAGCGACAGATACGCAGTATTTT. Its protein product is CASSLVGWVATDTQYF.

The gene calls are TRBV2 and TRBJ1-5; 7 nucleotides match TRBD1. From germline, CDR1 is SNHLY and CDR2 FYNNEI. The CDR3 is 15 residues long. V shed 5 bases and J 6 bases; nucleotides not matched to a gene: 10. For the CDR3, the DNA is TGTGCCAGCAGTCAGTGGGGGACAGTGGCTCAGCCCCAGCATTTT. Protein sequence: CASSQWGTVAQPQHF.

The V and J genes are TRBV6-6 and TRBJ2-1; TRBD1 aligns across 7 bases. This CDR3 contains 10 residues. With 9 bases clipped from V and 10 bases from J, the junction kept 3 bases outside the gene matches. Germline V gene sequence: CDR1 MNHNY, CDR2 SVGAGI (reference sequence). DNA of the CDR3: TGTGCCAGTGAGGACAGGGAGCAGTTCTTC. It is translated as CASEDREQFF.